This T cell receptor (beta chain) appears in the sequencing data of a study of blood T cell repertoires in COVID-19. Background on the study: Researchers got acute and convalescent COVID-19 samples from the United States, Italy and Spain. T cells, B-cell-depleted T cells, or PBMCs provided the cDNA or gDNA that served as material.

Data came from immunoSEQ multiplex PCR; TCRdb stores just in-frame clones and leaves some out. The data show fewer than 250,000 clones, with approximately 91% seen just once and roughly 0.79% held by the top ten. The V end lost 3 bases, the J end lost 2 bases, and 14 bases lay between the germline ends. CDR1 is GTSNPN and CDR2 is SVGIG in the germline V gene (reference sequence). This CDR3 has 16 residues. Those enrolled in Seattle joined during active infection and were followed longitudinally afterward. Sequencing was performed on peripheral blood. The sequence was obtained from a man younger than 45 with COVID-19, enrolled during active disease. V and J are TRBV30 and TRBJ1-6; perhaps TRBD1 as D (5 bases). The chain's CDR3 is CAWRVTGVPYNSPLHF. The CDR3 DNA reads as TGTGCCTGGAGGGTCACGGGGGTCCCCTATAATTCACCCCTCCACTTT.